This TCR beta chain was profiled in a study of cytomegalovirus exposure and HLA in healthy donors. 60 Vbeta and 13 Jbeta primers were used in PCR. TCRdb's table, derived via immunoSEQ multiplex PCR, lists solely in-frame clones and lacks some. Among some 170,000 clones listed, 70% to 80% were seen once. Regarding this clone: What it binds is not known.

The CDR3 sequence is 17 residues long. CDR1 and CDR2 from the germline V gene are KGHSH and LQKENI. The ends lost 3 bases at V and 2 bases at J; junction bases unmatched: 11. Overall study findings and caveats: Later, an analysis showed that TCR beta chains associated with HLA were more clonally expanded than others that were equally common. Follow-up analysis later connected one missense variant in DCLRE1C with trimming of TCR beta V- and J-genes. Previous analysis showed most TCR beta V segments were productive about 90% or about 30% of the time.

The clonotype originates from a woman aged 40 to 50 in good health and CMV-seronegative. The gene calls are TRBV18 and TRBJ2-3, with TRBD2 matching 7 bases. Sequencing was carried out using PBMCs. The DNA of the CDR3 is TGTGCCAGCTCACCCTCTTTGGGAGCGGGACCCACAGATACGCAGTATTTT. This encodes CASSPSLGAGPTDTQYF. Variable domain in full (rest from reference TRBV18 and TRBJ2-3): NAGVMQNPRHLVRRRGQEARLRCSPMKGHSHVYWYRQLPEEGLKFMVYLQKENIIDESGMPKERFSAEFPKEGPSILRIQQVVRGDSAAYFCASSPSLGAGPTDTQYFGPGTRLTVL.